These 28 T cell receptor beta chains share one sample of origin, sequenced in a study of control samples from healthy donors and cancer patients. Here immunoSEQ multiplex PCR was the method, and the copy in TCRdb shows in-frame clones only, minus some. This table lists approximately 190,000 clones. The sequenced material came from blood. These receptors were obtained from a woman in her 30s in good health.

The chain links TRBV3-1 (or the pseudogene TRBV3-2) to TRBJ2-7, with unresolved D. The V gene's germline CDR1 is LGHDT and CDR2 YNNKEL (reference sequence). The CDR3 is 18 residues long. V was trimmed by 1 base and J by 4 bases, leaving 23 bases between them. CDR3 protein: CASSQGPLRVEVYYEQYF. Written as DNA, the CDR3 is TGTGCCAGCAGCCAAGGGCCACTGCGAGTCGAGGTTTATTACGAGCAGTACTTC.

The chain employs TRBV28 and TRBJ1-1; D not certain. This CDR3 region has 15 residues. Germline-derived CDR1 and CDR2 are MDHEN and SYDVKM. The V end was cut by 6 bases, the J end by 2 bases, with 16 bases between. The CDR3 reads CASSYRGKGNTEAFF. CDR3 sequence (DNA): TGTGCCAGCAGCTACCGTGGGAAGGGTAACACTGAAGCTTTCTTT.

V usage is TRBV4-1 and J usage is TRBJ1-4; unclear D gene. The ends were cut back, 3 bases at V and 7 bases at J, with 0 bases in the middle. The CDR3 covers 10 residues. CDR1 is MGHRA and CDR2 is YSYEKL in the germline V gene. The CDR3 sequence is CASSHEKLFF. CDR3 in DNA: TGCGCCAGCAGCCATGAAAAACTGTTTTTT.

This chain joins TRBV6-1 and TRBJ2-7; D is unresolved. The CDR3 covers 12 residues. The germline CDR1 and CDR2 sequences are MNHNS and SASEGT. Trimming pared 2 bases from V and 6 bases from J, leaving 8 bases between. In nucleotides, the CDR3 is TGTGCCAGCAGTGAATTGGGTGGCGAGCAGTACTTC. This encodes CASSELGGEQYF.

The rearrangement joins TRBV5-1 to TRBJ1-1, with D possibly TRBD1 on 6 matching bases. V lost 0 bases, J lost 4 bases, and 10 bases lay in between. The germline CDR1 and CDR2 sequences are SGHRS and YFSETQ. The CDR3 covers 14 residues. CDR3 region: CASSLEGVVTEAFF. CDR3 DNA: TGCGCCAGCAGCTTGGAGGGGGTGGTCACTGAAGCTTTCTTT.

V is TRBV5-6 and J is TRBJ1-6; tentative D call: TRBD1 (5 bases). The CDR3 totals 15 residues. Between the trimmed V and J ends, which lost 1 base and 7 bases, there was a span of 12 bases. Germline CDR1 SGHDT, CDR2 YYEEEE. The CDR3, as DNA: TGTGCCAGCAGCTTGCCGACAGTCACCAATTCACCCCTCCACTTT. It codes for CASSLPTVTNSPLHF.

CDR3 DNA sequence: TGTGCCAGCAGCCCCGAAGGGACTAGCCCCAACGAGCAGTACTTC. Amino acid sequence: CASSPEGTSPNEQYF. The V call is TRBV7-2, the J call TRBJ2-7; 9 bases are a match to TRBD2. V lost 5 bases, J lost 5 bases, and 10 bases stayed unmatched. Per the germline V gene, CDR1 is SGHTA and CDR2 is FQGNSA. The length of the CDR3 is 15 residues.

The chain links TRBV19 to TRBJ2-3; TRBD2 agrees at 9 bases. This CDR3 is built from 14 residues. Trimming cost V 3 bases and J 6 bases; bases outside gene matches: 4. Per germline, CDR1 LNHDA and CDR2 SQIVND (reference sequence). In DNA form, the CDR3 reads TGTGCCAGTAGTATGGGACTAGCCGGCGATACGCAGTATTTT. Translating it yields CASSMGLAGDTQYF.

V gene TRBV2 combines with J gene TRBJ1-5, with TRBD1 matching over 7 bases. The J segment lost 0 bases and the V segment lost 5 bases, leaving 7 bases of the junction unmatched. CDR1 is SNHLY, CDR2 FYNNEI, per germline. There are 16 residues in the CDR3. DNA for the CDR3: TGTGCCAGCAGTCGGCAGGGGGGGGATAGCAATCAGCCCCAGCATTTT. The encoded protein is CASSRQGGDSNQPQHF.

The chain carries TRBV5-1 and TRBJ2-3, with D perhaps TRBD2 (7 bases). This CDR3 has 17 residues. CDR1 is SGHRS and CDR2 is YFSETQ in the germline V gene. The V end lost 4 bases, the J end lost 0 bases, and 18 bases lay between the germline ends. The DNA of the CDR3 is TGCGCCAGCAGCGGGAGGGGGGACCGTCCTAGCACAGATACGCAGTATTTT. Its translation is CASSGRGDRPSTDTQYF.

V usage is TRBV2 and J usage is TRBJ1-5, with a weak D call TRBD1 (5 bases). V was shortened by 3 bases and J by 1 base, with 7 bases between the two germline ends. This CDR3 is built from 14 residues. The germline V gene has CDR1 SNHLY and CDR2 FYNNEI. Written as DNA, the CDR3 is TGTGCCAGCAGTGATGGGGACAGCAATCAGCCCCAGCATTTT. This sequence encodes CASSDGDSNQPQHF.

This chain uses TRBV5-1 with TRBJ1-1, with D perhaps TRBD1 (5 bases). CDR1 and CDR2 from the germline V gene are SGHRS and YFSETQ. This CDR3 spans 13 amino acids. Between the trimmed V and J ends, which lost 2 bases and 11 bases, there was a span of 16 bases. As DNA, the CDR3 is TGCGCCAGCAGCTTTTTGACGGGGGAGAAGGCTTTCTTT. It encodes CASSFLTGEKAFF.

The gene calls are TRBV6-1 and TRBJ2-7; D is unclear. The CDR3 loop spans 13 amino acids. With 2 bases removed from V and 5 bases from J, the gap between germline ends came to 10 bases. Germline V gives CDR1 MNHNS, CDR2 SASEGT. The CDR3 loop reads CASSERALNEQYF. The CDR3 nucleotides read TGTGCCAGCAGTGAAAGGGCCCTAAACGAGCAGTACTTC.

This rearrangement joins TRBV18 to TRBJ2-3; 8 bases line up with TRBD1. CDR3 length equals 15 residues. J was trimmed by 4 bases and V by 3 bases; bases with no gene match: 6. The germline V gene encodes CDR1 KGHSH and CDR2 LQKENI. The CDR3 nucleotides read TGTGCCAGCTCACCGGGAGCAGGGGGCCCAGATACGCAGTATTTT. It encodes CASSPGAGGPDTQYF.

As regards this clone: The same CDR3 is also encoded by other DNA sequences in this sample. V and J are TRBV6-5 and TRBJ1-1; D ambiguous. The ends were cut back, 4 bases at V and 0 bases at J, with 9 bases in the middle. Per germline, CDR1 MNHEY and CDR2 SVGAGI. The CDR3 runs 14 residues. The CDR3 DNA sequence: TGTGCCAGCAGTTCCGCGACCGTGAACACTGAAGCTTTCTTT. Its translation: CASSSATVNTEAFF.

The chain employs TRBV4-2 and TRBJ2-2; 14 nucleotides line up with TRBD2. The CDR3 has 18 residues. Germline lookup yields CDR1 LGHNA and CDR2 YNFKEQ. V was clipped by 0 bases and J by 4 bases; unmatched bases: 4. DNA for the CDR3: TGTGCCAGCAGCCAAGAAGGACTAGCGGGGGGAGCCACCGGGGAGCTGTTTTTT. Protein sequence: CASSQEGLAGGATGELFF.

The rearrangement links TRBV7-3 to TRBJ2-2, with 9 bases aligning to TRBD2. With 5 bases clipped from V and 4 bases from J, the junction kept 8 bases outside the gene matches. The V gene's germline CDR1 is SGHTA and CDR2 FQGTGA. The CDR3 runs to 16 residues. Written as DNA, the CDR3 is TGTGCCAGCAGCCCGCTAGCGGGGAGAGGCACCGGGGAGCTGTTTTTT. Its translation is CASSPLAGRGTGELFF.

V gene TRBV5-1 combines with J gene TRBJ1-2; D gene ambiguous. The CDR3 extends over 14 amino acids. Per the germline V gene, CDR1 is SGHRS and CDR2 is YFSETQ. Trimming left V 0 bases short and J 7 bases short, with 13 bases between. The CDR3 loop reads CASSLDTTPSGYTF. DNA for the CDR3: TGCGCCAGCAGCTTGGACACGACACCCTCTGGCTACACCTTC.

The CDR3, as DNA: TGTGCCAGTAGTATAGCCACCAGGGGAGTCTATGGCTACACCTTC. This codes for CASSIATRGVYGYTF. The V gene is TRBV19, the J gene TRBJ1-2; a possible D gene is TRBD1 (6 bases). Germline loops: CDR1 LNHDA, CDR2 SQIVND (reference sequence). The CDR3 consists of 15 residues. With 1 base removed from V and 4 bases from J, the gap between germline ends came to 13 bases.

The chain carries TRBV27 and TRBJ2-7; D unresolved. Per germline, CDR1 MNHEY and CDR2 SMNVEV (reference sequence). The ends were cut back, 7 bases at V and 3 bases at J, with 10 bases in the middle. The CDR3 totals 12 residues. The CDR3 nucleotides are TGTGCCAGCAAGGACGCCTACTACGAGCAGTACTTC. Translated, it gives CASKDAYYEQYF.

CDR3 DNA: TGTGCCAGCAGCCCAGGACAGGGATTCTTTTATAGCAATCAGCCCCAGCATTTT. Residues: CASSPGQGFFYSNQPQHF. The rearrangement links TRBV27 to TRBJ1-5, with 8 nucleotides matching TRBD1. CDR1 MNHEY and CDR2 SMNVEV come from the germline V gene (reference sequence). This CDR3 is 18 amino acids long. J lost 0 bases, V lost 6 bases, and 13 bases had no gene match.

The chain recombines TRBV18 with TRBJ1-1; possible D gene TRBD1, 5 bases. CDR1 and CDR2 from the germline V gene are KGHSH and LQKENI. CDR3 size: 14 residues. V lost 5 bases and J lost 5, with 15 bases in between. The CDR3 bases are TGTGCCAGCTCAGTAGCCTCGGGGGGGACTGAAGCTTTCTTT. Translated, it gives CASSVASGGTEAFF.

The rearrangement links TRBV29-1 to TRBJ2-1; D gene uncertain. The V end was cut by 4 bases, the J end by 6 bases, with 10 bases between. Germline-derived CDR1 and CDR2 are SQVTM and ANQGSEA. The CDR3 totals 12 residues. CDR3 region: CSVGEWGNEQFF. DNA for the CDR3: TGCAGCGTTGGAGAGTGGGGCAATGAGCAGTTCTTC.

This chain connects TRBV7-6 to TRBJ2-3, with TRBD2 identical over 8 bases. Germline CDR1 reads SGHVS; CDR2 reads FNYEAQ. The V segment lost 5 bases and the J segment 3 bases; nucleotides outside the gene matches: 7. The CDR3 is 15 residues long. CDR3 region: CASSPRTSWTDTQYF. The CDR3 DNA follows: TGTGCCAGCAGCCCGCGGACTAGCTGGACAGATACGCAGTATTTT.

J is TRBJ1-2 and V is TRBV5-6; D remains unclear. CDR3 length: 16 residues. Germline V gives CDR1 SGHDT, CDR2 YYEEEE. V was pared by 2 bases and J by 0 bases, with 14 bases between. The CDR3 sequence is CASSLGGPTANYGYTF. CDR3 bases: TGTGCCAGCAGCTTAGGAGGACCGACTGCTAACTATGGCTACACCTTC.

The V gene is TRBV5-6, the J gene TRBJ2-1, with 7 positions matching TRBD2. CDR3 length: 11 residues. With V trimmed by 9 bases and J by 8 bases, 5 bases remained unmatched. Germline CDR1 is SGHDT and CDR2 is YYEEEE. CDR3 DNA sequence: TGTGCCACCGGGGAGGGCGATGAGCAGTTCTTC. Its protein is CATGEGDEQFF.

The chain joins TRBV2 to TRBJ1-1, with D maybe TRBD1 (5 bases). CDR1 is SNHLY, CDR2 FYNNEI, per germline. The CDR3 consists of 15 residues. Trimming took off 3 bases at V and 0 bases at J, with 11 bases between the two ends. CDR3 protein: CASSERQRMNTEAFF. The CDR3 DNA reads as TGTGCCAGCAGTGAGAGACAGCGCATGAACACTGAAGCTTTCTTT.

Comment on this clone: Additional DNA sequences in this sample encode the identical CDR3. The chain recombines TRBV4-1 with TRBJ2-1; 8 nucleotides match TRBD2. CDR3 length: 19 amino acids. Germline V lookup: CDR1 MGHRA, CDR2 YSYEKL. With V trimmed by 4 bases and J by 9 bases, 23 bases remained unmatched. Here the CDR3 reads CASSRHNGGTVRGGPEQFF. CDR3 DNA: TGCGCCAGCAGCCGCCATAATGGGGGGACCGTCCGGGGGGGCCCTGAGCAGTTCTTC.